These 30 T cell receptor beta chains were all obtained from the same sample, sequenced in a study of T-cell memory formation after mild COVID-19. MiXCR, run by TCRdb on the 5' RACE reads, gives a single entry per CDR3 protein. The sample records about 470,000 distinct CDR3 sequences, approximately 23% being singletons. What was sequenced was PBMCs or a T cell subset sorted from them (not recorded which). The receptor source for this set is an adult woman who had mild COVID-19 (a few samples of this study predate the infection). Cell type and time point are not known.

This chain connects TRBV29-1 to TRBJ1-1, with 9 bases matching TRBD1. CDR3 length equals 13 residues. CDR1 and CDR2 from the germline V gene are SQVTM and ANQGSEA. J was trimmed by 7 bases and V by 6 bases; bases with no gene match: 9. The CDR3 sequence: CSVATGTGREAFF. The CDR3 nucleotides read TGCAGCGTCGCAACAGGGACAGGGCGTGAAGCTTTCTTT.

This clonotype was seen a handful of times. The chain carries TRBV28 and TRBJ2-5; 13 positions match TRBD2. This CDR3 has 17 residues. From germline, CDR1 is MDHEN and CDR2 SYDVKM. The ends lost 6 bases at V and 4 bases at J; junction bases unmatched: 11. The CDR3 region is CASRSPTGTSGAETQYF. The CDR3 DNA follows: TGTGCCAGCAGATCTCCCACCGGGACTAGCGGGGCAGAGACCCAGTACTTC.

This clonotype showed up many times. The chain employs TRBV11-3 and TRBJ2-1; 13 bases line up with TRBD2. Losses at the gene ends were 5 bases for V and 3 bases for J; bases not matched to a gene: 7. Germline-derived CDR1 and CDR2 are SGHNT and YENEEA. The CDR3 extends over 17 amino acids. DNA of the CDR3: TGTGCCAGCAGCCTCGGACTAGCGGGAGTGGACTACAATGAGCAGTTCTTC. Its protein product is CASSLGLAGVDYNEQFF.

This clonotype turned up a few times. The CDR3 protein is CASKGSGPDYEQYF. The CDR3, as DNA: TGTGCCAGCAAAGGGAGCGGGCCGGACTACGAGCAGTACTTC. V is TRBV6-5 and J is TRBJ2-7, with a weak D call TRBD2 (6 bases). Per the germline V gene, CDR1 is MNHEY and CDR2 is SVGAGI. Trimming left V 7 bases short and J 3 bases short, with 16 bases between. The CDR3 spans 14 residues.

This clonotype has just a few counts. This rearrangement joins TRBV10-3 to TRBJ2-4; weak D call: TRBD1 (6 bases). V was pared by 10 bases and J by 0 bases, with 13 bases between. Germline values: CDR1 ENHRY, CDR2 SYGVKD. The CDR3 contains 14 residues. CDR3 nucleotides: TGTGCCACTAGACAGGATCTAGCCAAAAACATTCAGTACTTC. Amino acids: CATRQDLAKNIQYF.

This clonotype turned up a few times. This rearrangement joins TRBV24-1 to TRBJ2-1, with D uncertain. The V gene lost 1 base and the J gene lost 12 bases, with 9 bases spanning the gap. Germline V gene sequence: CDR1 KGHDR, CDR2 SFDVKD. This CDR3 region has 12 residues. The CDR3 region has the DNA TGTGCCACCAGTGATTTTGACACGCGGCAGTTCTTC. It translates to CATSDFDTRQFF.

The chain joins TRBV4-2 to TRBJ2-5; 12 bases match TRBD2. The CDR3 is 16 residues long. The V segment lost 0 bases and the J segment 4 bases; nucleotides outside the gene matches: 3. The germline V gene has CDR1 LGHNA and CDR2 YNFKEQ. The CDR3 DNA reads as TGTGCCAGCAGCCAAGATGTACTAGCGGGAGGAGAGACCCAGTACTTC. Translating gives CASSQDVLAGGETQYF.

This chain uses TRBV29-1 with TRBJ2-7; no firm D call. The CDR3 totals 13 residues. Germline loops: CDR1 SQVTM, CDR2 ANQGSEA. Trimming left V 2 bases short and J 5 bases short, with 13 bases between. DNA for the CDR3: TGCAGCGTTGAATTCGGACCATGGGACGAGCAGTACTTC. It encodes CSVEFGPWDEQYF.

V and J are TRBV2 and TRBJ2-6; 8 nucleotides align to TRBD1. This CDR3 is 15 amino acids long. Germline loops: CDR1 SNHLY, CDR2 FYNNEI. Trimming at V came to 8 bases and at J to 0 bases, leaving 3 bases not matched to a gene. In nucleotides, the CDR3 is TGTGCCAGCGGGACAGGACTCTCTGGGGCCAACGTCCTGACTTTC. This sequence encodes CASGTGLSGANVLTF.

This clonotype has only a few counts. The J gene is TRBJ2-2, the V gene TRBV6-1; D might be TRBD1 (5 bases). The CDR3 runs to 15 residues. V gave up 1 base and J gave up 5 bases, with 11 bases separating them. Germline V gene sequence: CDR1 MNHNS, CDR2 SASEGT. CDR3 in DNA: TGTGCCAGCAGTGAAGTGTTGGGGCTAACCGGGGAGCTGTTTTTT. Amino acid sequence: CASSEVLGLTGELFF.

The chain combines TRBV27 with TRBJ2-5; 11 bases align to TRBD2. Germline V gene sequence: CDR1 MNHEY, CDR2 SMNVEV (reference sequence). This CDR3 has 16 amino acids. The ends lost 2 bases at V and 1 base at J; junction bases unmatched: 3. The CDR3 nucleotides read TGTGCCAGCAGTTTACTAGCGGGGGGACTCCAAGAGACCCAGTACTTC. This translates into CASSLLAGGLQETQYF.

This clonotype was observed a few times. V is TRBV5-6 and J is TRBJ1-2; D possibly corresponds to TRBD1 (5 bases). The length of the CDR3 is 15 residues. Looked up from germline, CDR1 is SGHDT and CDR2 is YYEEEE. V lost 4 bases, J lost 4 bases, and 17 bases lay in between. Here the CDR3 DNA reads TGTGCCAGCAGCCCAGACGCAGGGTTGGCCTATGGCTACACCTTC. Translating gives CASSPDAGLAYGYTF.

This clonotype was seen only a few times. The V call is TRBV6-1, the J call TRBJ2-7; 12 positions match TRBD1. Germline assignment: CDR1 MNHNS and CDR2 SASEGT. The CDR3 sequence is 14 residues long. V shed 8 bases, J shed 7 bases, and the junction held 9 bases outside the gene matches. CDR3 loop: CASAQGQGALEQYF. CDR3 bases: TGTGCCAGCGCTCAGGGACAGGGGGCGCTTGAGCAGTACTTC.

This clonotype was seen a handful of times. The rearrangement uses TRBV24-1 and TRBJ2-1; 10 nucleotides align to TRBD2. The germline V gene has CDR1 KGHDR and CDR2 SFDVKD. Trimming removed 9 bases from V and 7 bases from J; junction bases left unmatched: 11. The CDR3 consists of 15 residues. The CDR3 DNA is TGTGCCACCTCCAGGACTAGCGGCACACGGAATGAGCAGTTCTTC. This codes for CATSRTSGTRNEQFF.

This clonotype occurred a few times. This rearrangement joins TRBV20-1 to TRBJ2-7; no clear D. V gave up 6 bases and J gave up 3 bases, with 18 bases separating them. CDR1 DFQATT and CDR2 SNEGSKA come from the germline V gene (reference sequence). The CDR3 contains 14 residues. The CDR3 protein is CSAGGNYPDYEQYF. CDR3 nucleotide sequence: TGCAGTGCCGGTGGAAATTACCCCGACTACGAGCAGTACTTC.

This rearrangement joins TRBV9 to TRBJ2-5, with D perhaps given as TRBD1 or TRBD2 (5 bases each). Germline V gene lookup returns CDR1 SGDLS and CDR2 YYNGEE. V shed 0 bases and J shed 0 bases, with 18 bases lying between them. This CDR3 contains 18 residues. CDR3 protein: CASSVATGTPSYQETQYF. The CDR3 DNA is TGTGCCAGCAGCGTAGCTACGGGGACCCCCTCGTACCAAGAGACCCAGTACTTC. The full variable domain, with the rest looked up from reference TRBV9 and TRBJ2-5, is DSGVTQTPKHLITATGQRVTLRCSPRSGDLSVYWYQQSLDQGLQFLIQYYNGEERAKGNILERFSAQQFPDLHSELNLSSLELGDSALYFCASSVATGTPSYQETQYFGPGTRLLVL.

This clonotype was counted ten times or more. The CDR3 region has the DNA TGTGCCAGCAACGGACAGAGCACAGATACGCAGTATTTT. This translates into CASNGQSTDTQYF. The rearrangement links TRBV6-6 to TRBJ2-3; tentative D call: TRBD1 (6 bases). Deletions cut 7 bases from V and 0 bases from J, with 8 bases between. There are 13 residues in the CDR3. Germline lookup yields CDR1 MNHNY and CDR2 SVGAGI (reference sequence).

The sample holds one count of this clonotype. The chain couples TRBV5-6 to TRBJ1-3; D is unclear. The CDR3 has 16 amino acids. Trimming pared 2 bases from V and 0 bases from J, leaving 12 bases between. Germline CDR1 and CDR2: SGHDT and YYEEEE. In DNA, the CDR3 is TGTGCCAGCAGCTTTTTGGACGCAAGCTCTGGAAACACCATATATTTT. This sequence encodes CASSFLDASSGNTIYF.

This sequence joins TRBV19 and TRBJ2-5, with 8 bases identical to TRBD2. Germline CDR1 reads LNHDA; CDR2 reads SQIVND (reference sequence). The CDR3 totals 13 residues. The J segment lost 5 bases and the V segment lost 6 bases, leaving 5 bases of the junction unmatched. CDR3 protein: CASSGRARETQYF. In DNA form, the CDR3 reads TGTGCCAGTAGCGGGAGGGCCCGGGAGACCCAGTACTTC. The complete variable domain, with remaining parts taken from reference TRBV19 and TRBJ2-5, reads DGGITQSPKYLFRKEGQNVTLSCEQNLNHDAMYWYRQDPGQGLRLIYYSQIVNDFQKGDIAEGYSVSREKKESFPLTVTSAQKNPTAFYLCASSGRARETQYFGPGTRLLVL.

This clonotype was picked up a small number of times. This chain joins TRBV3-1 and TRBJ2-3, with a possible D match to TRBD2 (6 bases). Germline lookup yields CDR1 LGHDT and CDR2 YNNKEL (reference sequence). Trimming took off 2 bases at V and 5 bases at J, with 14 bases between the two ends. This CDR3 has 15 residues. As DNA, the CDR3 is TGTGCCAGCAGCCAATCCTCTAGCGTGCGAGATACGCAGTATTTT. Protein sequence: CASSQSSSVRDTQYF.

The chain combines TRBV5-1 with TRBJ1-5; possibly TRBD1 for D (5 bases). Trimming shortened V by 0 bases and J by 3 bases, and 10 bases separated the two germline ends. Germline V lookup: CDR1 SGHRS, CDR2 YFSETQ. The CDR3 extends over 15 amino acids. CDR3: CASSLDGGPNQPQHF. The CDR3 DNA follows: TGCGCCAGCAGCTTGGATGGGGGTCCCAATCAGCCCCAGCATTTT.

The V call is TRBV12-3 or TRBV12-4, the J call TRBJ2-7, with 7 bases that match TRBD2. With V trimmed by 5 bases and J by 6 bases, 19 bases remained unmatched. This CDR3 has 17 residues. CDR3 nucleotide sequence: TGTGCCAGCAGTCCCTTAGCTAGCGGCGCCTCCTGGACCGAGCAGTACTTC. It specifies CASSPLASGASWTEQYF.

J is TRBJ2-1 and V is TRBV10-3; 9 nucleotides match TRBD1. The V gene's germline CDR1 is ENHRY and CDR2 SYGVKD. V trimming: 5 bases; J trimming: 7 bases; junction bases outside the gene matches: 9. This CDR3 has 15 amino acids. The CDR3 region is CAISPTGQGRNEQFF. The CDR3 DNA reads TGTGCCATCAGTCCGACGGGACAGGGTCGAAATGAGCAGTTCTTC.

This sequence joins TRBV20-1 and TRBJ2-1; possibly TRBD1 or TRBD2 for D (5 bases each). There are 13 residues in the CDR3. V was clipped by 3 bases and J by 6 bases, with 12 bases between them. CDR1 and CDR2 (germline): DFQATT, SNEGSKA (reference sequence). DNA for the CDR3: TGCAGTGCTAGGGGGCTAGCTCGCAATGAGCAGTTCTTC. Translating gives CSARGLARNEQFF.

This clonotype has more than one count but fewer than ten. The CDR3 protein is CASSLAIGVVVPDTQYF. In nucleotides, the CDR3 is TGCGCCAGCAGCTTGGCCATCGGGGTAGTTGTACCAGATACGCAGTATTTT. This rearrangement joins TRBV5-1 to TRBJ2-3; TRBD2 is a possible D gene (5 bases). CDR1 and CDR2 from the germline V gene are SGHRS and YFSETQ. Trimming took off 0 bases at V and 4 bases at J, with 18 bases between the two ends. This CDR3 region has 17 residues.

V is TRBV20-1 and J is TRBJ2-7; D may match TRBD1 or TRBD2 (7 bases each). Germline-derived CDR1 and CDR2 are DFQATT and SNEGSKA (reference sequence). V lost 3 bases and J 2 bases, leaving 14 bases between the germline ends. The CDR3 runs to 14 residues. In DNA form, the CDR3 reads TGCAGTGCTAGCGGGGGGACAGCAACCTACGAGCAGTACTTC. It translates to CSASGGTATYEQYF.

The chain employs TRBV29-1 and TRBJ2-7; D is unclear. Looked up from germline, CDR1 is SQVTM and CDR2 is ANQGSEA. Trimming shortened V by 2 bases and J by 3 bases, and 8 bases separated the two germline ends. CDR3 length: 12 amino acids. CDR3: CSVERAGYEQYF. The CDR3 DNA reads TGCAGCGTTGAAAGGGCCGGCTACGAGCAGTACTTC.

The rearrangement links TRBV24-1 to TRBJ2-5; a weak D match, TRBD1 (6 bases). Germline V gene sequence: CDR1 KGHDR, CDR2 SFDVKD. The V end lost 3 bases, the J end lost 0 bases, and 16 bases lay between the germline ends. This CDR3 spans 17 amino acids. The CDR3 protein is CATSDRTPDRNQETQYF. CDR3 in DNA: TGTGCCACCAGTGATCGTACTCCTGACAGGAACCAAGAGACCCAGTACTTC.

CDR3 region: CASSQGHGSYNEQFF. The CDR3 DNA follows: TGTGCCAGCAGCCAAGGTCACGGCTCCTACAATGAGCAGTTCTTC. The J gene is TRBJ2-1, the V gene TRBV4-2; D uncertain. Germline CDR1 and CDR2: LGHNA and YNFKEQ. This CDR3 comprises 15 residues. V lost 1 base and J 0 bases, leaving 7 bases between the germline ends.

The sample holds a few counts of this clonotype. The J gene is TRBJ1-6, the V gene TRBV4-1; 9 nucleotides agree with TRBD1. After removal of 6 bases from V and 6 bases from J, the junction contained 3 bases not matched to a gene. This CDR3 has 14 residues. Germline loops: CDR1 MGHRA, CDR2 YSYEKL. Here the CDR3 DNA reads TGCGCCAGCAGAGTGACAGGGGGTAATTCACCCCTCCACTTT. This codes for CASRVTGGNSPLHF.